The clone carrying this T cell receptor (beta chain) was picked up many times. This sample is drawn from a study of blood T cells in healthy people across ages. Researchers report isolating at least 6 million PBMCs per sample. V lost 3 bases and J 2 bases, leaving 12 bases between the germline ends. Germline CDR1 KGHDR, CDR2 SFDVKD. This CDR3 has 16 amino acids. Combining a sample-barcoded 5' primer with a J-beta primer mix, a second PCR ran for roughly 7 to 12 cycles. Researchers report that a template-switch adaptor with 12 random nucleotides tagged each cDNA molecule. Every sample gave at least 3 million paired-end reads containing CDR3. TCRdb reprocessed the 5' RACE reads with MiXCR, giving one entry per CDR3 protein. The table lists 800,000 to 1,000,000 distinct CDR3 sequences, around 46% of them singletons.

The J gene is TRBJ1-4, the V gene TRBV24-1, with unresolved D. Sequencing input: blood. The sequence was collected from a man aged 25-45 years in good health. The CDR3 coding sequence is TGTGCCACCAGTGATCCGCGGCGAGGCACTAATGAAAAACTGTTTTTT. This translates into CATSDPRRGTNEKLFF.